This TCR beta chain comes out of a study of blood T cell repertoires in COVID-19. Germline loops: CDR1 MGHRA, CDR2 YSYEKL. Losses at the gene ends were 4 bases for V and 2 bases for J; bases not matched to a gene: 5. The CDR3 has 15 amino acids. Some clones are missing from TCRdb's copy, which holds only in-frame ones; the method was immunoSEQ multiplex PCR. Of about 200,000 clones detected, about nine tenths appear once; the ten largest clones hold 2% to 2.5%. This receptor was identified in a woman in her forties or fifties with acute or convalescent COVID-19. Sequenced input: peripheral blood. V and J are TRBV4-1 and TRBJ2-7, with 10 positions matching TRBD2. The CDR3 DNA reads as TGCGCCAGCAGCCCCGGGACTAGCGATGCCTACGAGCAGTACTTC. As protein: CASSPGTSDAYEQYF.